This T cell receptor (beta chain) was captured by sequencing in a study of T cell clonality in common variable immunodeficiency. Study-level findings and limits: What drives increased CVID clonality needs T cell subpopulation sequencing. Reportedly, TCR beta sequences from common variable immunodeficiency showed fewer deletions and N-nucleotide insertions.

The CDR3 covers 15 residues. V lost 3 bases and J lost 1, with 10 bases in between. The germline CDR1 and CDR2 sequences are LNHDA and SQIVND (reference sequence). Equal genomic DNA amounts from CVID and control samples were sequenced. The table came from immunoSEQ multiplex PCR; TCRdb's copy has only in-frame clones and leaves some out. Singletons are absent from the sample, which has about 81,000 clones. At least ten counts were recorded for this clone. Its antigen is unknown. The missing CDR3 end, 3 residues past where the read stops, is filled in from the germline J gene. The sample consisted of peripheral blood mononuclear cells. This sequence originates from a person between 18 and 75 years old in good health. This rearrangement joins TRBV19 to TRBJ2-1; TRBD1 or TRBD2 may be the D gene (6 bases each). Partial CDR3 DNA: TGTGCCAGTAGTATGGAGGGGGAATCCTACAATGAG. Amino acid sequence: CASSMEGESYNE. The CDR3 as a whole reads CASSMEGESYNEQFF.